The 9 T cell receptor beta chains reported below all come from one sample, sequenced in a study of cytomegalovirus exposure and HLA in healthy donors. PCR involved 60 Vbeta and 13 Jbeta primers. Sequencing used immunoSEQ multiplex PCR; TCRdb keeps in-frame clones, though not all of them. The sample consists of some 160,000 clones, 80% of them appearing once. The sequenced material came from PBMCs. The receptor set was obtained from a man aged 40-50 years in good health and CMV-seronegative.

This chain connects TRBV5-6 to TRBJ1-6, with 12 positions matching TRBD1. This CDR3 is 18 amino acids long. Germline V gene lookup returns CDR1 SGHDT and CDR2 YYEEEE. Trimming cost V 1 base and J 7 bases; bases outside gene matches: 9. This chain's CDR3 is CASSLRAVGTGGNSPLHF. The CDR3 region has the DNA TGTGCCAGCAGCTTGAGGGCGGTCGGGACAGGGGGCAATTCACCCCTCCACTTT.

This clone was seen a handful of times. This chain joins TRBV6-1 and TRBJ2-3; possibly TRBD2 for D (5 bases). V was clipped by 3 bases and J by 6 bases, with 10 bases between them. The germline V gene encodes CDR1 MNHNS and CDR2 SASEGT. The CDR3 spans 13 residues. The CDR3: CASSEVRDDTQYF. DNA for the CDR3: TGTGCCAGCAGTGAGGTCCGGGATGATACGCAGTATTTT.

This clone was seen a handful of times. J is TRBJ1-3 and V is TRBV4-3; TRBD1 matches 8 bases. From germline, CDR1 is LGHNA and CDR2 YSLEER. This CDR3 comprises 15 residues. The ends lost 1 base at V and 5 bases at J; junction bases unmatched: 4. This CDR3 reads CASSQGRGRRNTIYF. The CDR3 bases are TGCGCCAGCAGCCAAGGCAGGGGGCGACGAAACACCATATATTTT.

Points on this clone: Compared with germline, one end of the junction differs, possibly owing to a read error. The chain joins TRBV30 to TRBJ2-7; weak D call: TRBD2 (5 bases). Germline loops: CDR1 GTSNPN, CDR2 SVGIG (reference sequence). The CDR3 loop spans 13 amino acids. The DNA for the CDR3 is TGTGCCTGGAGTGCCAGTTCCTCCGGGGAGCAGTATTTC. Amino acids: CAWSASSSGEQYF.

With regard to this clone: Other DNA sequences in this sample translate to the same CDR3. The rearrangement links TRBV6-5 to TRBJ2-7, with TRBD2 matching 7 bases. CDR1 is MNHEY, CDR2 SVGAGI, per germline. Trimming removed 1 base from V and 7 bases from J; junction bases left unmatched: 10. This CDR3 is built from 15 residues. The CDR3 is CASSYWGGIAGEQYF. In DNA, the CDR3 is TGTGCCAGCAGTTACTGGGGAGGGATTGCGGGGGAGCAGTACTTC.

This chain links TRBV27 with TRBJ2-1; D is unclear. This CDR3 comprises 14 residues. V was cut by 6 bases and J by 2 bases, with 11 bases left in between. Germline CDR1 reads MNHEY; CDR2 reads SMNVEV (reference sequence). The CDR3 bases are TGTGCCAGCAGCGTCAGGATACCCTACAATGAGCAGTTCTTC. Protein: CASSVRIPYNEQFF.

V gene TRBV11-3 combines with J gene TRBJ2-7; D may be TRBD1 (6 bases). The CDR3 runs 15 residues. The germline V and J ends were trimmed by 5 bases and 4 bases, with 18 bases remaining between them. Germline lookup yields CDR1 SGHNT and CDR2 YENEEA. The CDR3 DNA follows: TGTGCCAGCAGCCAGACCCTATGGGGGCCGTACGAGCAGTACTTC. Its translation: CASSQTLWGPYEQYF.

The V gene is TRBV7-2, the J gene TRBJ1-5; unclear D gene. This CDR3 is built from 14 residues. V lost 3 bases and J 6 bases, leaving 12 bases between the germline ends. The germline CDR1 and CDR2 sequences are SGHTA and FQGNSA. CDR3 bases: TGTGCCAGCAGCTTGGACGGGGTAGCTCAGCCCCAGCATTTT. It yields the protein CASSLDGVAQPQHF.

CDR3 sequence reads: CASSLAGEGGYTF. DNA of the CDR3: TGTGCCAGCAGTCTAGCAGGTGAAGGAGGCTACACCTTC. The rearrangement links TRBV7-9 to TRBJ1-2; no clear D gene. This CDR3 is built from 13 residues. With 6 bases removed from V and 8 bases from J, the gap between germline ends came to 16 bases. From germline, CDR1 is SEHNR and CDR2 FQNEAQ (reference sequence).